The 8 T cell receptor beta chains in this list originate from one sample, sequenced in a study of T cell responses to AZD1222 COVID-19 vaccine. The data were produced by immunoSEQ multiplex PCR, yet TCRdb's version contains in-frame clones alone and is incomplete. The sample yields about 180,000 clones, 80% to 90% seen once. The source material was peripheral blood, sampled on day 0 of AZD1222 vaccination. The receptor source for this set is an adult in good health.

Comment on this clone: Other DNA sequences in the same sample also yield this CDR3. This chain uses TRBV20-1 with TRBJ1-5; D unresolved. The CDR3 runs to 10 residues. The germline CDR1 and CDR2 sequences are DFQATT and SNEGSKA (reference sequence). Trimming stripped 6 bases from V and 6 bases from J, with 6 bases between. CDR3 in DNA: TGCAGTGCAGGAGGTCAGCCCCAGCATTTT. Amino acids: CSAGGQPQHF.

The chain recombines TRBV7-9 with TRBJ1-1; D is ambiguous. The CDR3 totals 12 residues. Trimming cost V 5 bases and J 8 bases, with 12 bases left between them. The germline gives CDR1 SEHNR, CDR2 FQNEAQ (reference sequence). CDR3 amino acids: CASSLSGREAFF. Here the CDR3 DNA reads TGTGCCAGCAGCCTCTCGGGAAGGGAAGCTTTCTTT.

The chain employs TRBV6-4 and TRBJ2-2, with unresolved D. The CDR3 runs 12 residues. Trimming removed 4 bases from V and 5 bases from J, with 5 bases in between. Germline CDR1 reads MRHNA; CDR2 reads SNTAGT. The CDR3 loop is CASSGATGELFF. As DNA, the CDR3 is TGTGCCAGCAGTGGGGCGACCGGGGAGCTGTTTTTT.

V and J are TRBV9 and TRBJ2-2, with D tentatively TRBD2 (7 bases). The V end lost 0 bases, the J end lost 4 bases, and 22 bases lay between the germline ends. The CDR3 has 19 amino acids. Germline V lookup: CDR1 SGDLS, CDR2 YYNGEE. The CDR3 DNA is TGTGCCAGCAGCGTAGAGGGGACGTTGTGGGGGGGCCCCACCGGGGAGCTGTTTTTT. It translates to CASSVEGTLWGGPTGELFF. Looking up the rest from reference TRBV9 and TRBJ2-2 gives the full variable domain: DSGVTQTPKHLITATGQRVTLRCSPRSGDLSVYWYQQSLDQGLQFLIQYYNGEERAKGNILERFSAQQFPDLHSELNLSSLELGDSALYFCASSVEGTLWGGPTGELFFGEGSRLTVL.

This clone turned up a few times. The chain uses TRBV28 and TRBJ1-2; D not resolved. Germline assignment: CDR1 MDHEN and CDR2 SYDVKM. V was shortened by 3 bases and J by 2 bases, with 4 bases between the two germline ends. The CDR3 is 12 residues long. CDR3 residues: CASSLPNYGYTF. The CDR3 DNA reads TGTGCCAGCAGTTTGCCGAACTATGGCTACACCTTC.

The V and J genes are TRBV5-1 and TRBJ1-2, with D uncertain. V lost 3 bases and J 6 bases, leaving 9 bases between the germline ends. The CDR3 runs 12 residues. Looked up from germline, CDR1 is SGHRS and CDR2 is YFSETQ. The CDR3 bases are TGCGCCAGCAGCTACGAATGGGATGGCTACACCTTC. Protein product: CASSYEWDGYTF.

The rearrangement joins TRBV7-3 to TRBJ2-1; maybe TRBD2 (6 bases). The CDR3 sequence is 15 residues long. Per the germline V gene, CDR1 is SGHTA and CDR2 is FQGTGA. V gave up 5 bases and J gave up 7 bases, with 18 bases separating them. The CDR3 DNA sequence: TGTGCCAGCAGCCCCCGGTCGGGGGTAGGGAATGAGCAGTTCTTC. It translates to CASSPRSGVGNEQFF.

The rearrangement uses TRBV11-1 and TRBJ1-1; D call uncertain. CDR3 length: 13 residues. Per germline, CDR1 SGHAT and CDR2 FQDESV (reference sequence). Trimming removed 5 bases from V and 3 bases from J, with 10 bases in between. This CDR3 is CASSTATYTEAFF. The CDR3 DNA follows: TGTGCCAGCAGCACGGCGACCTACACTGAAGCTTTCTTT.